A single sample is the source of the 3 T cell receptor beta chains below, sequenced in a study of T cell responses to AZD1222 COVID-19 vaccine. The protocol was immunoSEQ multiplex PCR, while the TCRdb copy is restricted to in-frame clones and leaves out a portion. The sample yields approximately 140,000 clones, approximately 90% seen once. The specimen comprised peripheral blood, sampled on day 0 of AZD1222 vaccination. Source of these receptors: an adult in good health.

This rearrangement joins TRBV28 to TRBJ1-5; a possible D gene is TRBD1 (5 bases). The CDR3 covers 17 residues. V dropped 1 base and J dropped 3 bases, with 16 bases sitting between them. Germline V CDR1 and CDR2: MDHEN, SYDVKM. CDR3 bases: TGTGCCAGCAGTTTATCGGTAGGGTGGGGGATCAATCAGCCCCAGCATTTT. It yields the protein CASSLSVGWGINQPQHF.

The rearrangement joins TRBV5-6 to TRBJ2-6; no clear D. Germline V CDR1 and CDR2: SGHDT, YYEEEE. The CDR3 loop spans 15 amino acids. The ends were cut back, 4 bases at V and 2 bases at J, with 10 bases in the middle. The CDR3 here is CASSHLVAGANVLTF. In DNA form, the CDR3 reads TGTGCCAGCAGCCATTTGGTCGCTGGGGCCAACGTCCTGACTTTC.

V gene TRBV12-5 combines with J gene TRBJ2-1; D unclear. CDR1 LGHNT and CDR2 FRNRAP come from the germline V gene. There are 13 residues in the CDR3. Between the trimmed V and J ends, which lost 7 bases and 0 bases, there was a span of 7 bases. CDR3 sequence (DNA): TGTGCTAGTGCGGAAATCTCCTACAATGAGCAGTTCTTC. Its protein is CASAEISYNEQFF.